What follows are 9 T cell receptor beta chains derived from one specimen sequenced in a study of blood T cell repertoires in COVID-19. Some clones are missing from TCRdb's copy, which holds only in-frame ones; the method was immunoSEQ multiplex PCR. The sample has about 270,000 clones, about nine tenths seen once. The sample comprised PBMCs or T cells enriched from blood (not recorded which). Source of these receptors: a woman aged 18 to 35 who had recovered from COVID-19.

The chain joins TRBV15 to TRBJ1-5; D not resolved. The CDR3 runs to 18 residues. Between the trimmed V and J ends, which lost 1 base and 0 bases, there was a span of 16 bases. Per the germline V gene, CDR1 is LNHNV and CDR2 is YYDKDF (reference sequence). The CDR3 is CATSRGSLRLISNQPQHF. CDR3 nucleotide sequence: TGTGCCACCAGCAGAGGCTCCCTCCGACTGATTAGCAATCAGCCCCAGCATTTT. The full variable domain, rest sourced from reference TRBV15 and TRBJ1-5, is DAMVIQNPRYQVTQFGKPVTLSCSQTLNHNVMYWYQQKSSQAPKLLFHYYDKDFNNEADTPDNFQSRRPNTSFCFLDIRSPGLGDTAMYLCATSRGSLRLISNQPQHFGDGTRLSIL.

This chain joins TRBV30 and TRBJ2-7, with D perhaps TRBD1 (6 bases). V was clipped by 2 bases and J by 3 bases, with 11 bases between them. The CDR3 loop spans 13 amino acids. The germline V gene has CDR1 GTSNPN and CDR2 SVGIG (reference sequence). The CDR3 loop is CAWSPQTGYEQYF. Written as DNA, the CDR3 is TGTGCCTGGAGTCCACAGACAGGCTACGAGCAGTACTTC.

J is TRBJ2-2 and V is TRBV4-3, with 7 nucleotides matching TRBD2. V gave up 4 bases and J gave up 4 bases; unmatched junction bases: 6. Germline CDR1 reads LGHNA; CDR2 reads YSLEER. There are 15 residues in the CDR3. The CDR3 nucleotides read TGCGCCAGCAGCCGGGGCCCGGGGGGCACCGGGGAGCTGTTTTTT. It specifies CASSRGPGGTGELFF.

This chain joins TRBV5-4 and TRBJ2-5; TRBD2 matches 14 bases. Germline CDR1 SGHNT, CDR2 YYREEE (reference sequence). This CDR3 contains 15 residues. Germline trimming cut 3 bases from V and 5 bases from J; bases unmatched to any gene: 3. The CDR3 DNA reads TGTGCCAGCAGCTGGGGACTAGCGGGAGAGGAGACCCAGTACTTC. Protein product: CASSWGLAGEETQYF.

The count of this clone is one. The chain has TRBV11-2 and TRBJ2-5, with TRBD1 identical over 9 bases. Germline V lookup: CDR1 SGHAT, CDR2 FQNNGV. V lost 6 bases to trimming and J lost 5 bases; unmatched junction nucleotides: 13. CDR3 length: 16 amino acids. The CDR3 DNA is TGTGCCAGCAGAGCTCCGGGACAGGGTCTTCTGGAGACCCAGTACTTC. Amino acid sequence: CASRAPGQGLLETQYF.

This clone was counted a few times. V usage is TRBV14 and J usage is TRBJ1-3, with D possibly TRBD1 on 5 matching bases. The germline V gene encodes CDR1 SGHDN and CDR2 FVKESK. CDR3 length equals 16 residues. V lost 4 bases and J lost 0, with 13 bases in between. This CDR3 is CASSPRGQSSGNTIYF. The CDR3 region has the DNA TGTGCCAGCAGCCCTAGGGGCCAATCCTCTGGAAACACCATATATTTT.

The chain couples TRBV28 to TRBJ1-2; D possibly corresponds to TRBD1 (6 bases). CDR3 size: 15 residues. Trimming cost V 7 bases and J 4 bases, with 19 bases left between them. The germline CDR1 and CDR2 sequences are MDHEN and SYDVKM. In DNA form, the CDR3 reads TGTGCCAGCACCACACCTCGGGTAGGGGGCTATGGCTACACCTTC. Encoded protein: CASTTPRVGGYGYTF.

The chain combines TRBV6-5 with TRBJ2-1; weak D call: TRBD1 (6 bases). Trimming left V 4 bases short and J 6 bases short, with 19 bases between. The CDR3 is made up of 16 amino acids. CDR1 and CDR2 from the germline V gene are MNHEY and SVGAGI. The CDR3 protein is CASSSDSWVVSNEQFF. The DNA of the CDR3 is TGTGCCAGCAGTTCGGACAGTTGGGTCGTCTCCAATGAGCAGTTCTTC.

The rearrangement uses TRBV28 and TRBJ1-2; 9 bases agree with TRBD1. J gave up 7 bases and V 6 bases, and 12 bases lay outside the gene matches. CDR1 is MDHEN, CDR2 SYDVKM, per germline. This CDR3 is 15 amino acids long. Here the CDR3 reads CASRPLTGGAFGYTF. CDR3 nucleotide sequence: TGTGCCAGCAGGCCCCTCACAGGGGGCGCTTTTGGCTACACCTTC.